This T cell receptor beta chain was profiled in a study of T cells in localized non-small cell lung cancer. Study findings and constraints: Adjacent lung exhibited a median of approximately 59 among the 100 most abundant tumor clones. Maximal T cell clonality occurred in uninvolved adjacent lung, with tumor ranking below it. Multi-region tumor sequencing was not done, so intratumor heterogeneity could not be excluded. Longer overall survival was linked to higher blood T cell density.

Only one count was recorded for this clone. The antigen is unknown. This CDR3 comprises 14 residues. Germline V CDR1 and CDR2: PRHDT, FYEKMQ (reference sequence). Sequenced by immunoSEQ multiplex PCR; TCRdb stores in-frame clones only, minus some. The table has tens of thousands of clones, around nine tenths seen once. The sequenced sample was peripheral blood, obtained before any cancer treatment. This TCR was recovered from a man aged 40 to 70 with stage I squamous cell lung carcinoma. The rearrangement uses TRBV13 and TRBJ2-5; unclear D gene. The DNA end is more similar to TRBJ2-7, so the J call may be wrong. Written as DNA, the CDR3 is TGTGCCAGCATCTACTCCTCGAAAGGGCCCGAGCAGTACTTC. Translated, it gives CASIYSSKGPEQYF.